This TCR beta chain emerged from a study of T cell repertoires in aging, cancer and after chemotherapy. Across the study: Donor ages fell into six groups from 30 or younger up to 70 or older. Pre- and post-chemotherapy samples were paired from glioblastoma patients treated with temozolomide-based therapy. General study findings and limits: Healthy donors lost TCR diversity with age mainly through richness, cancer patients through richness and evenness. No conclusions about immunological memory after chemotherapy can be drawn from the repertoire data.

Germline lookup yields CDR1 SGHRS and CDR2 YFSETQ. CDR3 length: 10 amino acids. V was clipped by 2 bases and J by 7 bases, with 4 bases between them. TCR beta rearrangements were amplified from peripheral blood genomic DNA. By share of the sample, this clonotype is medium-sized. Its antigen is undetermined. Multiplex touch-down PCR with TRB-A/B primers amplified rearranged V-D-J TRB sequences. TCRdb passed the multiplex PCR reads through MiXCR, listing each CDR3 protein once. The sample holds 800 or so distinct CDR3 sequences, about a quarter seen once. This sequence originates from a human donor with a solid tumor. The sample comprised blood. V is TRBV5-1 and J is TRBJ2-7; no clear D gene. The CDR3 reads CASSFGEQYF. The CDR3 DNA reads TGCGCCAGCAGCTTCGGAGAGCAGTACTTC.